This T cell receptor beta chain stems from a study of Ad26.COV2.S vaccination and SARS-CoV-2 variants. Study as a whole: COV1001, an Ad26.COV2.S trial, supplied this vaccine-arm donor.

Treatment meaning: around 19 received Ad26.COV2.S at low or high dose, single or two shots; roughly five received placebo; per-sample allocation not given. The study sampled participants on day 63 after the first vaccine or placebo injection. At a Boston site, the person donating was an adult of 18-55 years. Ad26 vector vaccine expressed Wuhan-strain SARS-CoV-2 spike. Study results and limitations: Ad26.COV2.S recipients had broader spike-specific TCRs (P = 0.0014).

Germline values: CDR1 LNHDA, CDR2 SQIVND (reference sequence). The CDR3 has 14 amino acids. V was trimmed by 6 bases and J by 0 bases, leaving 8 bases between them. With respect to this clone: Its antigen is as yet unknown.

Sequenced by immunoSEQ multiplex PCR; TCRdb stores in-frame clones only, minus some. The sample records fewer than 800,000 clones, roughly 90% being singletons. The input for sequencing was peripheral blood, taken in a trial of Ad26.COV2.S vaccine versus placebo. J is TRBJ2-2 and V is TRBV19; unclear D gene. The source of this sequence is a person between 18 and 65 years old who received the Ad26.COV2.S COVID-19 vaccine or a placebo. CDR3 nucleotides: TGTGCCAGTAGGCTCGTTACGAACACCGGGGAGCTGTTTTTT. It codes for CASRLVTNTGELFF.